This T cell receptor (beta chain) was profiled in a study of neoadjuvant anti-PD-1 for oral cavity cancer. Study in general: Around day 43, patients without progression received a fourth nivolumab dose before surgery.

No culture or expansion preceded analysis of these blood cells. The V and J ends lost 6 bases and 1 base respectively, with 12 bases between them. The CDR3 spans 14 residues. Germline V CDR1 and CDR2: SGHDN, FVKESK. Details on this clone: What it recognizes is unknown.

Repertoires were generated with immunoSEQ multiplex PCR, while TCRdb's copy carries only in-frame clones and drops some. The sample consists of 65,000 to 95,000 clones, 70% to 85% of them appearing once. Findings and limits, study-wide: Only three patients per response group were TCR-analyzed; validation needed. After neoadjuvant nivolumab, PBMC T cell clonality was significantly higher in non-responders than responders.

The receptor was derived from a person between 40 and 80 years old with oral cavity squamous cell carcinoma. The genes are TRBV14 and TRBJ1-1, with a tentative D call TRBD1 (6 bases). The sequences come from PBMCs, collected before nivolumab (anti-PD-1) treatment. The CDR3 region has the DNA TGTGCCAGCAGTCAGGGGCTGAGGAACACTGAAGCTTTCTTT. It translates to CASSQGLRNTEAFF.